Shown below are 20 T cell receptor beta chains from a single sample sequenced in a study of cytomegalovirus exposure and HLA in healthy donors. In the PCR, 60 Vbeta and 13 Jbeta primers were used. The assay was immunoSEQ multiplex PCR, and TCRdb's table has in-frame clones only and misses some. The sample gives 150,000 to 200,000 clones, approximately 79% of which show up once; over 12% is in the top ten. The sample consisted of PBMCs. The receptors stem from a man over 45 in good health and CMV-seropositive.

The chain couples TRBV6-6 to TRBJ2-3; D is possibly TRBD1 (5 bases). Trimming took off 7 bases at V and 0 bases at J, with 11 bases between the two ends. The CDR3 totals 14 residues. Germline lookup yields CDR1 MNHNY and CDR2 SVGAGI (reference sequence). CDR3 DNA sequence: TGTGCCAGCAAGGCGGACATGAGCACAGATACGCAGTATTTT. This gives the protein CASKADMSTDTQYF.

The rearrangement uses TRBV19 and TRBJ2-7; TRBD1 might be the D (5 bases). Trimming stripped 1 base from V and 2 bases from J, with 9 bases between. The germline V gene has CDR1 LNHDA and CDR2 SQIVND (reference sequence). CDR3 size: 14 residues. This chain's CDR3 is CASSIGWGAYEQYF. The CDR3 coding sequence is TGTGCCAGTAGTATAGGCTGGGGCGCCTACGAGCAGTACTTC. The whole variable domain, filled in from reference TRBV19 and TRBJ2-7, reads DGGITQSPKYLFRKEGQNVTLSCEQNLNHDAMYWYRQDPGQGLRLIYYSQIVNDFQKGDIAEGYSVSREKKESFPLTVTSAQKNPTAFYLCASSIGWGAYEQYFGPGTRLTVT.

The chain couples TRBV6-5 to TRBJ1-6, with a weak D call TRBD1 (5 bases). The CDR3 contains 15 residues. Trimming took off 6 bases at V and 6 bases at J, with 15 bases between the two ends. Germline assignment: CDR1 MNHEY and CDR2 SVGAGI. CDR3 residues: CASRHRQTINSPLHF. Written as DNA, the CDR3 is TGTGCCAGCAGACACCGACAGACAATTAATTCACCCCTCCACTTT.

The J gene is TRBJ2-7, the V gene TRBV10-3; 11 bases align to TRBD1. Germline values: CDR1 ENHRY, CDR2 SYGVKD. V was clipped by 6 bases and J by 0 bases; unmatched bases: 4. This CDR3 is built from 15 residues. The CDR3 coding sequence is TGTGCCATCAGCTTCGGGACAGGGGGCTCCTACGAGCAGTACGTC. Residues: CAISFGTGGSYEQYV.

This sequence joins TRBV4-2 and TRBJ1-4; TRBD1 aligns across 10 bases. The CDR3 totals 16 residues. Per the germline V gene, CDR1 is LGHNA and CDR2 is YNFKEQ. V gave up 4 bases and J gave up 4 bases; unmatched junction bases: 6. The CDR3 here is CASSPRTGGSNEKLFF. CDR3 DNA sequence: TGTGCCAGCAGCCCGAGGACAGGGGGGAGTAATGAAAAACTGTTTTTT.

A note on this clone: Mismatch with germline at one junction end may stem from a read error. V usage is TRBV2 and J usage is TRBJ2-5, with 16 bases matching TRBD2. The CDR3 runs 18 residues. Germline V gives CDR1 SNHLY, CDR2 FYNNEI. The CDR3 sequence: CACSTKGLAGGHVETQYF. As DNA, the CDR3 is TGTGCCTGCAGTACGAAGGGACTAGCGGGGGGGCATGTTGAGACCCAGTACTTC.

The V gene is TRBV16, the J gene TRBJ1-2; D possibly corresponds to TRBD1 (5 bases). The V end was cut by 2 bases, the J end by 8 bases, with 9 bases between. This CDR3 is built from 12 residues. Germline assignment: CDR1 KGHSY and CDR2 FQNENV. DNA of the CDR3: TGTGCCAGCAGCCAACAGGGTGACGGCTACACCTTC. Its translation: CASSQQGDGYTF.

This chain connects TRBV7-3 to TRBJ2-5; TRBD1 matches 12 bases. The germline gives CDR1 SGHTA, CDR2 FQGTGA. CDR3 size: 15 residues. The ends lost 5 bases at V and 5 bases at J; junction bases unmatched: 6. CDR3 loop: CASSPGTGGLETQYF. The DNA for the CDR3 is TGTGCCAGCAGCCCTGGGACAGGGGGCTTGGAGACCCAGTACTTC.

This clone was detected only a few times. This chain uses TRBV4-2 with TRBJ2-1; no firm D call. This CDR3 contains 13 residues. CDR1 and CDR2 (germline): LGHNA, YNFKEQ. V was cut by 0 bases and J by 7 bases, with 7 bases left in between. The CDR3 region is CASSQDPGNEQFF. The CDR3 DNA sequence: TGTGCCAGCAGCCAAGATCCCGGGAATGAGCAGTTCTTC.

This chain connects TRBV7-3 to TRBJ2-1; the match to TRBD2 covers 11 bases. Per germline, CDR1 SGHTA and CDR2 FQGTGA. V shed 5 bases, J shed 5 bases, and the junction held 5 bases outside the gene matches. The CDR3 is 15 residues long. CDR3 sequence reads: CASSLSSGGNNEQFF. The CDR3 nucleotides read TGTGCCAGCAGCCTATCTAGCGGGGGGAACAATGAGCAGTTCTTC.

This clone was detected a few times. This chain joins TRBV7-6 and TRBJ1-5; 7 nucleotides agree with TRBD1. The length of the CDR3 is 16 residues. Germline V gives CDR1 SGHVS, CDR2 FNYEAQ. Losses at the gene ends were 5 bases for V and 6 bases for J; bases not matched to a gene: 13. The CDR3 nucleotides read TGTGCCAGCAGCAAACTGGGGCAGGGGGTCCTTCAGCCCCAGCATTTT. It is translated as CASSKLGQGVLQPQHF.

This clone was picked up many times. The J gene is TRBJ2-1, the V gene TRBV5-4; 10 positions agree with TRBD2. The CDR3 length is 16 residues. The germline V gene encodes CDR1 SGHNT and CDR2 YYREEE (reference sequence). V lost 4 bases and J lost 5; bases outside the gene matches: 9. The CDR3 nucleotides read TGTGCCAGCAGCGGAGAAGTACTAGCGGGGAACAATGAGCAGTTCTTC. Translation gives CASSGEVLAGNNEQFF. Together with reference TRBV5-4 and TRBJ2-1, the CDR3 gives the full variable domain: ETGVTQSPTHLIKTRGQQVTLRCSSQSGHNTVSWYQQALGQGPQFIFQYYREEENGRGNFPPRFSGLQFPNYSSELNVNALELDDSALYLCASSGEVLAGNNEQFFGPGTRLTVL.

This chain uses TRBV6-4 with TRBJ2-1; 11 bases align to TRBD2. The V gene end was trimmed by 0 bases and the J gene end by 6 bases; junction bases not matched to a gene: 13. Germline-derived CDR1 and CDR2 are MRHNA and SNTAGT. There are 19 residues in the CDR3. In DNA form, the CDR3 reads TGTGCCAGCAGTGACTCGATAATAGCGGGGGGGCTTGGTTTCAATGAGCAGTTCTTC. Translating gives CASSDSIIAGGLGFNEQFF.

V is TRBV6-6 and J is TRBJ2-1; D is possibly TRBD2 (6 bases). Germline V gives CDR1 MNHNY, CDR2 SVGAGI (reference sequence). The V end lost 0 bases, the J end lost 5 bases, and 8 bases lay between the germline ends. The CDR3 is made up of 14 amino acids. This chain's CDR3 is CASSYSSGNNEQFF. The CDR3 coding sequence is TGTGCCAGCAGTTACTCTAGCGGTAACAATGAGCAGTTCTTC.

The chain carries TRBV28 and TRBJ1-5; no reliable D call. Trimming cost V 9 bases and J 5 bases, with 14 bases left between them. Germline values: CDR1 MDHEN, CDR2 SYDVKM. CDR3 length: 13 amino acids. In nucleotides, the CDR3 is TGTGCCAGTCGCCTTAGGAGGGATCAGCCCCAGCATTTT. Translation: CASRLRRDQPQHF.

The chain's CDR3 is CASSQVGQNYGYTF. The CDR3 nucleotides are TGCGCCAGCAGCCAAGTGGGACAGAACTATGGCTACACCTTC. The chain combines TRBV4-1 with TRBJ1-2, with 7 bases fitting TRBD1. Per the germline V gene, CDR1 is MGHRA and CDR2 is YSYEKL. The length of the CDR3 is 14 residues. J gave up 2 bases and V 1 base, and 1 base lay outside the gene matches.

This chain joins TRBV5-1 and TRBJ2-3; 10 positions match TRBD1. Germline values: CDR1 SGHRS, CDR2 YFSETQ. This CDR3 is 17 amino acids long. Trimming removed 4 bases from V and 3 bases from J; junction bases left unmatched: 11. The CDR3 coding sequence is TGCGCCAGCAGCCCGACAGGGGGCGGGAGAGGAACAGATACGCAGTATTTT. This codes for CASSPTGGGRGTDTQYF.

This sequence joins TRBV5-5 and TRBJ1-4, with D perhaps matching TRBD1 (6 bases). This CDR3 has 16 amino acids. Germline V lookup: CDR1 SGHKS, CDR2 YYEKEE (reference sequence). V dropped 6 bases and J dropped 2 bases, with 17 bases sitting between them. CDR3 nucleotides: TGTGCCAGCACGCCCGATCCTAGGGGGACTAATGAAAAACTGTTTTTT. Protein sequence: CASTPDPRGTNEKLFF.

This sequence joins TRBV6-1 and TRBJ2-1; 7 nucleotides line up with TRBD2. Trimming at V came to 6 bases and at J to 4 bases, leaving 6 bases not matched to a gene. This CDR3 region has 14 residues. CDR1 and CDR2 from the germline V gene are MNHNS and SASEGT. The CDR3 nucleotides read TGTGCCAGCAGAGGCGGGAGTCCATACAATGAGCAGTTCTTC. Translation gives CASRGGSPYNEQFF.

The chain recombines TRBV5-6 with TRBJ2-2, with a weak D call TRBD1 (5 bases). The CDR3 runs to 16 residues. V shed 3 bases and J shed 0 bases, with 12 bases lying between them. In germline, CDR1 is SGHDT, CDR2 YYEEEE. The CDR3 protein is CASSWGRAANTGELFF. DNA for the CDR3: TGTGCCAGCAGCTGGGGCAGGGCAGCGAACACCGGGGAGCTGTTTTTT.